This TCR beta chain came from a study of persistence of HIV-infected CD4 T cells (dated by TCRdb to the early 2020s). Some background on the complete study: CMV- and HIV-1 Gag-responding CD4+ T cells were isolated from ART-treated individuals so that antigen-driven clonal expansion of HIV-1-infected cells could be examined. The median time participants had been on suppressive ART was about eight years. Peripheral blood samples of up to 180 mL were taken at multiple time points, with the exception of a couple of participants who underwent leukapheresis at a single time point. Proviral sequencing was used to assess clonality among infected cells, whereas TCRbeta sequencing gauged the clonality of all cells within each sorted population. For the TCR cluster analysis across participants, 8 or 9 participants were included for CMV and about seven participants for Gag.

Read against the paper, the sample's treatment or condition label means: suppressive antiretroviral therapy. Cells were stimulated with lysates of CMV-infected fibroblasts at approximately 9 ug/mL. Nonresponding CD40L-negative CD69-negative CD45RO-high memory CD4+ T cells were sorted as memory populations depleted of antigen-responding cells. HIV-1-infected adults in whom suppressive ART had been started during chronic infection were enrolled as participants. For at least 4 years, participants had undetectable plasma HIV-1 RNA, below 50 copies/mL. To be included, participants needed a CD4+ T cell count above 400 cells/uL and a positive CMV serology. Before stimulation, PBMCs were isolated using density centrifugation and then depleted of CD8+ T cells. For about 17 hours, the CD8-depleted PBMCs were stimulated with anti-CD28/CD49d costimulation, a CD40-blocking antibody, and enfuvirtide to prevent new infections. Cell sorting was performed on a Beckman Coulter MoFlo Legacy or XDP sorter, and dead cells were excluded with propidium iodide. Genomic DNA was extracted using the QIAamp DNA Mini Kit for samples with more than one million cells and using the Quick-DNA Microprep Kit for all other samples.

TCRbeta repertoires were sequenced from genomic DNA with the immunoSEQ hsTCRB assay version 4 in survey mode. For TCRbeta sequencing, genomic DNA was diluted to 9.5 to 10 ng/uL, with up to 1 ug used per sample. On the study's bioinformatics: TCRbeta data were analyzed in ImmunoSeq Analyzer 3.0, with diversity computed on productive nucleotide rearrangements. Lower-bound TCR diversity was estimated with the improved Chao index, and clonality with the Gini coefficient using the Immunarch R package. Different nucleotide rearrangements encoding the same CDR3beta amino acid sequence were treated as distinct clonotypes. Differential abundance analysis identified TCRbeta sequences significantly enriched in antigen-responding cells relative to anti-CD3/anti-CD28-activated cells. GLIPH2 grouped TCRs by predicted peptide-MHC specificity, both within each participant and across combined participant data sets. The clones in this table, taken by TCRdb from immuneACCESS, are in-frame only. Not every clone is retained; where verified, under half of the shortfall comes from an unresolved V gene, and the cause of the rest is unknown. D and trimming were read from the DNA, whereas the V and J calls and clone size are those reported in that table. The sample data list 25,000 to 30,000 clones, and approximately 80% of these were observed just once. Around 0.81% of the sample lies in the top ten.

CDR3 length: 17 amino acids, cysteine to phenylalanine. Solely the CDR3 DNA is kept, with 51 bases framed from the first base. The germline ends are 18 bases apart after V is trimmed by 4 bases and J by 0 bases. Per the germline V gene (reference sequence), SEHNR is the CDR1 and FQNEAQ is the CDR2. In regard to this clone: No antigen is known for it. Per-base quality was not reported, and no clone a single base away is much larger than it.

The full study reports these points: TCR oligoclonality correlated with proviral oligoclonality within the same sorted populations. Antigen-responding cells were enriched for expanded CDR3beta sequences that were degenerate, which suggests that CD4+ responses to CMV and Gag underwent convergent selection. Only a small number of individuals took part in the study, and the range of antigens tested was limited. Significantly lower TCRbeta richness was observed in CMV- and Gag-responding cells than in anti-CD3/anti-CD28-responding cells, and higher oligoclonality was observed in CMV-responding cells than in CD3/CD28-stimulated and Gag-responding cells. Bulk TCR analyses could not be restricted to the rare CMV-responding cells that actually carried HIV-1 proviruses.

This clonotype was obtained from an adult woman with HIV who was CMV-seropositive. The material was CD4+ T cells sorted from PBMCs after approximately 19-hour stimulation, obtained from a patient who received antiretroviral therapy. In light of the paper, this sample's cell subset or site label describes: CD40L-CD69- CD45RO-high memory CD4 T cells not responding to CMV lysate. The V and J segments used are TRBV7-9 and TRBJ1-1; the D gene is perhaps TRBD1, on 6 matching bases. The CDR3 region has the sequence CASSYRQAYGVNTEAFF. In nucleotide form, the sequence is TGTGCCAGCAGCTACCGACAGGCCTACGGGGTGAACACTGAAGCTTTCTTT.